This T cell receptor (beta chain) stems from a study of cytotoxic CD8 clonotypes in ibrutinib-treated CLL. Points from the study as a whole: Baseline clonality exceeded age-matched healthy donors and tracked circulating CD8+ T-cell counts.

Profiled with immunoSEQ multiplex PCR; TCRdb holds only in-frame clones, not every one. This sample has about 140,000 clones, with approximately 80% found just once. After removal of 4 bases from V and 0 bases from J, the junction contained 8 bases not matched to a gene. CDR1 is SGHTA and CDR2 is FQGNSA in the germline V gene. The CDR3 extends over 16 amino acids. About this clone itself: Its antigen remains unidentified.

The origin of this receptor is a human donor with chronic lymphocytic leukemia. The chain couples TRBV7-2 to TRBJ1-1, with 7 bases lining up with TRBD1. The material was PBMCs, obtained after 36 months of ibrutinib treatment. The CDR3 DNA reads as TGTGCCAGCAGCTCCATGCACAGGGGTATGAACACTGAAGCTTTCTTT. This sequence encodes CASSSMHRGMNTEAFF.